This TCR beta chain was retrieved from a study of identical twins. Points from the study as a whole: Insertions were reduced in abundant cord blood beta clonotypes but not in memory repertoires.

Details on this clonotype: Its antigen is unidentified.

Each CDR3 protein is one row after TCRdb ran MiXCR on the 5' RACE reads. Here the sample spans about 200,000 distinct CDR3 sequences, around 6.5% being singletons. The V gene end was trimmed by 0 bases and the J gene end by 3 bases; junction bases not matched to a gene: 10. The CDR3 consists of 17 residues. The germline V gene encodes CDR1 DFQATT and CDR2 SNEGSKA (reference sequence). This sample also appeared in a second study, on T cells expressing NK-cell markers. Per that study: Sorted CD3+CD56-NKG2C+, CD3+CD56+NKG2C- and CD3+CD56+NKG2C+ T cells were the source of the TCR beta repertoires. HCMV specificity of the expanded NKG2C+ T cell clones stayed unclear.

The source is a woman aged 18-35 years in good health. Sequences were obtained from CD8+ T cells sorted from blood. The chain couples TRBV20-1 to TRBJ2-7; 11 bases map to TRBD2. The CDR3 nucleotides are TGCAGTGCTAGAGATACCCTAACTAGCGGGAGTATCTACGAGCAGTACTTC. It yields the protein CSARDTLTSGSIYEQYF.